The 31 T cell receptor beta chains listed next were all sequenced from one sample in a study of monozygotic twins with inflammatory bowel disease. TCRdb re-called the 5' RACE reads; every CDR3 protein appears as one record, without DNA. The data show approximately 300,000 distinct CDR3 sequences, and the top ten clones hold about 5%. Material for sequencing was blood. Source of these receptors: a human donor with ulcerative colitis or Crohn's disease, or a healthy co-twin of an affected twin (not recorded which).

V and J are TRBV7-9 and TRBJ2-1; TCRdb's D call of TRBD1 is untestable without DNA. CDR3 length equals 16 residues. Germline V gene sequence: CDR1 SEHNR, CDR2 FQNEAQ (reference sequence). The CDR3 loop is CASSLAGTGFYNEQFF.

The chain's CDR3 is CASTVGRRNTIYF. This chain joins TRBV12-3 or TRBV12-4 and TRBJ1-3; TCRdb reports TRBD1, a call that lacks DNA to check it against. There are 13 residues in the CDR3.

The rearrangement uses TRBV5-4 and TRBJ2-7; TCRdb gives TRBD2 as the D gene, but with no DNA this cannot be confirmed. The germline V gene has CDR1 SGHNT and CDR2 YYREEE (reference sequence). The CDR3 extends over 13 amino acids. The CDR3: CASRPLGTYEQYF.

This chain uses TRBV7-9 with TRBJ2-7. The CDR3 contains 13 residues. CDR1 is SEHNR, CDR2 FQNEAQ, per germline (reference sequence). Here the CDR3 reads CASSLGQLYEQYF.

The chain has TRBV28 and TRBJ1-3; TCRdb names TRBD1, which stays unverified in the absence of DNA. The V gene's germline CDR1 is MDHEN and CDR2 SYDVKM. This CDR3 is built from 14 residues. This chain's CDR3 is CASSSSGGVNTIYF.

The V gene is TRBV7-9, the J gene TRBJ2-6. Germline V lookup: CDR1 SEHNR, CDR2 FQNEAQ (reference sequence). This CDR3 has 16 residues. The CDR3 protein is CASSLQYSSGANVLTF.

This chain links TRBV21-1 with TRBJ1-2; no DNA is available, so the TRBD1 call from TCRdb remains unchecked. TRBV21-1 is reported as a pseudogene. The CDR3 spans 16 residues. CDR3: CASSKGGRKPNYGYTF.

The chain is built from TRBV20-1 and TRBJ2-2; the D gene TCRdb calls, TRBD2, cannot be checked with no DNA. Germline CDR1 DFQATT, CDR2 SNEGSKA (reference sequence). The CDR3 covers 17 residues. The chain's CDR3 is CSAPLGLAGPNTGELFF.

The chain couples TRBV4-3 to TRBJ2-2; TCRdb indicates TRBD2, and absent DNA this call remains unverified. The V gene's germline CDR1 is LGHNA and CDR2 YSLEER. The CDR3 loop spans 16 amino acids. The CDR3 loop reads CASSPHGTSGSGELFF.

V gene TRBV12-3 or TRBV12-4 combines with J gene TRBJ2-3; the TCRdb call, TRBD1, lacks DNA for checking. The CDR3 runs 15 residues. CDR3 amino acids: CASSFGGTSTDTQYF.

V and J are TRBV15 and TRBJ2-3; as DNA is missing, the TRBD1 call by TCRdb cannot be tested. The CDR3 is made up of 18 amino acids. The germline V gene has CDR1 LNHNV and CDR2 YYDKDF (reference sequence). The CDR3 here is CATSTTPGWGLLTDTQYF.

The chain uses TRBV29-1 and TRBJ1-2; without DNA, the TCRdb call of TRBD1 cannot be checked. Germline V gene lookup returns CDR1 SQVTM and CDR2 ANQGSEA. This CDR3 has 13 residues. CDR3 sequence: CSVSGTRGAGYTF.

V is TRBV7-9 and J is TRBJ2-1. This CDR3 contains 11 residues. CDR1 and CDR2 from the germline V gene are SEHNR and FQNEAQ (reference sequence). The CDR3 here is CASHHSLGQFF. The full variable domain, with the rest looked up from reference TRBV7-9 and TRBJ2-1, is DTGVSQNPRHKITKRGQNVTFRCDPISEHNRLYWYRQTLGQGPEFLTYFQNEAQLEKSRLLSDRFSAERPKGSFSTLEIQRTEQGDSAMYLCASHHSLGQFFGPGTRLTVL.

The chain couples TRBV7-9 to TRBJ2-2. The germline CDR1 and CDR2 sequences are SEHNR and FQNEAQ (reference sequence). The CDR3 is 15 residues long. This CDR3 is CASSLAGVNTGELFF. Looking up the rest from reference TRBV7-9 and TRBJ2-2 gives the full variable domain: DTGVSQNPRHKITKRGQNVTFRCDPISEHNRLYWYRQTLGQGPEFLTYFQNEAQLEKSRLLSDRFSAERPKGSFSTLEIQRTEQGDSAMYLCASSLAGVNTGELFFGEGSRLTVL.

V is TRBV25-1 and J is TRBJ2-5; TCRdb calls TRBD1, which cannot be checked without DNA. Per the germline V gene, CDR1 is MGHDK and CDR2 is SYGVNS. This CDR3 has 15 residues. The CDR3 here is CASSESDRVDETQYF.

The rearrangement links TRBV5-1 to TRBJ2-2; the D gene TCRdb calls, TRBD1, cannot be checked with no DNA. Germline values: CDR1 SGHRS, CDR2 YFSETQ. This CDR3 spans 14 amino acids. The CDR3 is CASRTGVATGELFF.

This rearrangement joins TRBV10-3 to TRBJ2-1. The CDR3 extends over 11 amino acids. CDR1 and CDR2 from the germline V gene are ENHRY and SYGVKD. The CDR3 loop reads CAISEGRQQFF.

The genes are TRBV4-3 and TRBJ1-1; TCRdb gives TRBD1 as the D gene, but with no DNA this cannot be confirmed. The CDR3 runs to 14 residues. Per the germline V gene, CDR1 is LGHNA and CDR2 is YSLEER. The CDR3 here is CASSQEGTGVEAFF.

The chain recombines TRBV11-3 with TRBJ2-1; absent DNA, TCRdb's TRBD1 call cannot be checked. The V gene's germline CDR1 is SGHNT and CDR2 YENEEA. The CDR3 totals 13 residues. The CDR3 reads CASSQDRYNEQFF.

V is TRBV20-1 and J is TRBJ2-1; the TRBD2 assignment by TCRdb is unverifiable without DNA. Germline V gene sequence: CDR1 DFQATT, CDR2 SNEGSKA (reference sequence). The CDR3 has 13 amino acids. CDR3 sequence reads: CSALLAGTNEQFF.

The J gene is TRBJ2-5, the V gene TRBV27; TCRdb's D call, TRBD2, is unchecked because there is no DNA. Germline CDR1 is MNHEY and CDR2 is SMNVEV (reference sequence). The length of the CDR3 is 18 residues. The CDR3 sequence: CASSSLLIAGGLQETQYF.

The chain carries TRBV2 and TRBJ1-6. Germline loops: CDR1 SNHLY, CDR2 FYNNEI. The CDR3 is made up of 11 amino acids. The CDR3 region is CASSEHSPLHF. The full variable domain, completed using reference TRBV2 and TRBJ1-6, is EPEVTQTPSHQVTQMGQEVILRCVPISNHLYFYWYRQILGQKVEFLVSFYNNEISEKSEIFDDQFSVERPDGSNFTLKIRSTKLEDSAMYFCASSEHSPLHFGNGTRLTVT.

The V call is TRBV12-3 or TRBV12-4, the J call TRBJ2-4; TCRdb calls TRBD1, which cannot be checked without DNA. The CDR3 has 16 residues. CDR3 sequence reads: CASSEGGPLAKNIQYF.

V and J are TRBV27 and TRBJ2-1; TCRdb lists TRBD1, though no DNA is available to test this call. The germline gives CDR1 MNHEY, CDR2 SMNVEV (reference sequence). The CDR3 consists of 14 residues. CDR3 in amino acids: CASSLSIGTGEQFF.

This chain uses TRBV10-3 with TRBJ2-7. The germline V gene has CDR1 ENHRY and CDR2 SYGVKD. This CDR3 spans 13 amino acids. The CDR3 loop is CAISESGVYEQYF.

The rearrangement uses TRBV6-2 or TRBV6-3 and TRBJ2-6; the TRBD1 assignment by TCRdb is unverifiable without DNA. The length of the CDR3 is 18 residues. Germline-derived CDR1 and CDR2 are MNHEY and SVGEGT. CDR3 in amino acids: CASSPFGTGGSGANVLTF.

V is TRBV3-1 and J is TRBJ1-1; TCRdb selects TRBD1, and the lack of DNA leaves this call unchecked. CDR1 is LGHDT and CDR2 is YNNKEL in the germline V gene (reference sequence). The CDR3 covers 15 residues. CDR3 region: CASSQASLRGTEAFF.

The rearrangement joins TRBV29-1 to TRBJ1-1. CDR1 and CDR2 from the germline V gene are SQVTM and ANQGSEA. The CDR3 length is 13 residues. This chain's CDR3 is CSVSVEGGTEAFF.

The CDR3 loop reads CASRPGDSNTGELFF. This chain connects TRBV10-1 to TRBJ2-2; TCRdb designates TRBD1, a call that cannot be tested without DNA. Germline lookup yields CDR1 WNHNN and CDR2 SYGVQD (reference sequence). The CDR3 runs to 15 residues.

This rearrangement joins TRBV4-2 to TRBJ2-3; TCRdb gives TRBD2 as the D gene, but with no DNA this cannot be confirmed. This CDR3 is built from 17 residues. CDR1 LGHNA and CDR2 YNFKEQ come from the germline V gene. The CDR3 protein is CASSQEGRTSGTDTQYF.

The chain uses TRBV5-5 and TRBJ2-5; TCRdb's D call, TRBD2, is unchecked because there is no DNA. The length of the CDR3 is 16 residues. Germline CDR1 is SGHKS and CDR2 is YYEKEE (reference sequence). CDR3 amino acids: CASGKTSGGAGETQYF. Looking up the rest from reference TRBV5-5 and TRBJ2-5 gives the full variable domain: DAGVTQSPTHLIKTRGQQVTLRCSPISGHKSVSWYQQVLGQGPQFIFQYYEKEERGRGNFPDRFSARQFPNYSSELNVNALLLGDSALYLCASGKTSGGAGETQYFGPGTRLLVL.